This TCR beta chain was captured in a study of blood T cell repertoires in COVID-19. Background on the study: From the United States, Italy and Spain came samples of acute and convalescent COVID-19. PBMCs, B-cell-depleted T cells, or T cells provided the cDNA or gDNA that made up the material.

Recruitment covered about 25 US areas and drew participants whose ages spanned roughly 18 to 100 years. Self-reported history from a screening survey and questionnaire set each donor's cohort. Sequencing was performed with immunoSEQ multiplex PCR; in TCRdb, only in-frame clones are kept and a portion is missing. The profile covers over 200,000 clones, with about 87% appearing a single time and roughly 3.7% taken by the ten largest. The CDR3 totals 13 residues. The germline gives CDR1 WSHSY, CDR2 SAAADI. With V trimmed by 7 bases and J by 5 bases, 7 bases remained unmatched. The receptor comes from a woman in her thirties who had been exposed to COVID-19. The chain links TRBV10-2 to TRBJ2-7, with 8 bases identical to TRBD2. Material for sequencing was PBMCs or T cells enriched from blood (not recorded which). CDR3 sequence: CASKPGLGNEQYF. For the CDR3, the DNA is TGCGCCAGCAAACCGGGACTAGGCAACGAGCAGTACTTC.